Each of the 15 T cell receptor beta chains below was sequenced from the same sample in a study of T cells in Graves' hyperthyroidism and ophthalmopathy. RNA transcripts were the template for amplifying TCR beta CDR3 regions. TCR CDR3 underwent first-round RT-PCR with the HTBI primer set. MiXCR, applied by TCRdb to the multiplex PCR reads, yields one record per CDR3 protein. Here the sample spans around 370,000 distinct CDR3 sequences, less than 20% being singletons. Sequencing was carried out using blood. These receptors were taken from a man aged 18 to 29 with Graves' ophthalmopathy.

This clonotype appeared a few times. CDR3 nucleotide sequence: TGTGCCAGCTCACCAAGGACAAAACAGGGGAAAGCTTTCTTT. It specifies CASSPRTKQGKAFF. The chain uses TRBV18 and TRBJ1-1; TRBD1 agrees at 7 bases. CDR1 KGHSH and CDR2 LQKENI come from the germline V gene. The length of the CDR3 is 14 residues. Trimming removed 2 bases from V and 9 bases from J; junction bases left unmatched: 9.

This clonotype was detected a few times. The V call is TRBV12-3 or TRBV12-4, the J call TRBJ1-2; TRBD1 aligns across 9 bases. This CDR3 has 16 residues. V was pared by 6 bases and J by 8 bases, with 16 bases of the junction left unmatched. DNA of the CDR3: TGTGCCAGCAGGCTTGGGACAGGGACCCATAGGGGGGGCTACACCTTC. This translates into CASRLGTGTHRGGYTF.

This clonotype appeared many times. This chain uses TRBV9 with TRBJ2-2, with TRBD1 matching 7 bases. The CDR3 covers 15 residues. J gave up 8 bases and V 5 bases, and 12 bases lay outside the gene matches. Germline V gives CDR1 SGDLS, CDR2 YYNGEE. The CDR3 region is CASSLRDSSTGELFF. As DNA, the CDR3 is TGTGCCAGCAGTTTACGGGACAGCTCCACGGGGGAGCTGTTTTTT.

The chain is built from TRBV12-5 and TRBJ2-7; maybe TRBD2 (6 bases). From germline, CDR1 is LGHNT and CDR2 FRNRAP. The CDR3 loop spans 14 amino acids. V lost 2 bases to trimming and J lost 0 bases, with 8 bases between them. The CDR3 nucleotides read TGTGCTAGTGGTTTGACTAGCAGCTCCTACGAGCAGTACTTC. It specifies CASGLTSSSYEQYF.

The chain couples TRBV10-3 to TRBJ2-3, with D perhaps given as TRBD1 or TRBD2 (5 bases each). CDR1 and CDR2 from the germline V gene are ENHRY and SYGVKD. This CDR3 spans 13 amino acids. V was shortened by 6 bases and J by 4 bases, with 11 bases between the two germline ends. The DNA for the CDR3 is TGTGCCATCAGCTCCGAGGGGCCAGATACGCAGTATTTT. It translates to CAISSEGPDTQYF.

The chain recombines TRBV5-1 with TRBJ2-7; 7 bases fit TRBD1. Germline assignment: CDR1 SGHRS and CDR2 YFSETQ. V lost 3 bases and J lost 6; bases outside the gene matches: 9. The CDR3 sequence is 14 residues long. The CDR3 is CASSSTGAGGEQYF. The CDR3 bases are TGCGCCAGCAGCTCCACAGGGGCAGGGGGCGAGCAGTACTTC.

In the case of this clonotype: This sequence may be a read error, since a much larger clone differs from it by one base. The V call is TRBV27, the J call TRBJ2-5, with D maybe TRBD1 (7 bases). Trimming took 8 bases from V and 2 from J, leaving 21 bases between them. Germline CDR1 is MNHEY and CDR2 is SMNVEV (reference sequence). The CDR3 has 16 amino acids. The chain's CDR3 is CASANAGRGRQETQYF. The DNA for the CDR3 is TGTGCCAGCGCCAACGCCGGCAGGGGGAGGCAAGAGACCCAGTACTTC.

There are many counts of this clonotype. V and J are TRBV20-1 and TRBJ1-4; 9 bases are a match to TRBD1. Germline V gene lookup returns CDR1 DFQATT and CDR2 SNEGSKA (reference sequence). The CDR3 totals 15 residues. The V gene end was trimmed by 4 bases and the J gene end by 8 bases; junction bases not matched to a gene: 11. CDR3 protein: CSATKQPGQGEKLFF. CDR3 nucleotides: TGCAGTGCTACGAAACAACCGGGACAGGGAGAAAAACTGTTTTTT.

This clonotype has more than one count but fewer than ten. The chain uses TRBV18 and TRBJ2-5; D ambiguous. The CDR3 length is 14 residues. V was shortened by 3 bases and J by 3 bases, with 11 bases between the two germline ends. The germline V gene has CDR1 KGHSH and CDR2 LQKENI. The CDR3 DNA reads TGTGCCAGCTCACCTCTGTCGGGTGAAGAGACCCAGTACTTC. It specifies CASSPLSGEETQYF.

This clonotype has more than one count but fewer than ten. This chain uses TRBV6-6 with TRBJ1-2; TRBD1 is a possible D gene (5 bases). The germline V and J ends were trimmed by 1 base and 8 bases, with 11 bases remaining between them. CDR1 is MNHNY, CDR2 SVGAGI, per germline (reference sequence). This CDR3 is built from 13 residues. The CDR3 DNA reads TGTGCCAGCAGTTACTTCCAGGGACGAGGCTACACCTTC. This translates into CASSYFQGRGYTF.

This clonotype is a singleton in its sample. Since the CDR3 does not end with the conserved phenylalanine or tryptophan, this likely comes from a read error. The chain recombines TRBV9 with TRBJ1-5, with D possibly being TRBD1 (6 bases). Germline V gives CDR1 SGDLS, CDR2 YYNGEE. The CDR3 is 15 amino acids. The V end lost 3 bases, the J end lost 0 bases, and 10 bases lay between the germline ends. The CDR3 coding sequence is TGTGCCAGCAGCGAGGGGGGCAATAGCAATCAGCCCCAGCATCTT. It encodes CASSEGGNSNQPQHL.

This clonotype was counted a few times. A read error is possible here, since a much larger clone lies one base away. The rearrangement uses TRBV12-3 or TRBV12-4 and TRBJ1-1; 10 bases fit TRBD1. This CDR3 is 15 amino acids long. The CDR3 here is CASSSWDRGGSEALF. The CDR3 DNA reads TGTGCCAGCAGTTCGTGGGACAGGGGCGGGTCTGAAGCTCTCTTT.

The chain carries TRBV20-1 and TRBJ1-3; D may be TRBD1 (5 bases). The V and J ends lost 4 bases and 7 bases respectively, with 14 bases between them. Germline V lookup: CDR1 DFQATT, CDR2 SNEGSKA (reference sequence). This CDR3 has 13 amino acids. As DNA, the CDR3 is TGCAGTGCTAATTCGGGGGTCGGTAACACCATATATTTT. Protein: CSANSGVGNTIYF.

This clonotype showed up just a few times. The chain couples TRBV28 to TRBJ2-7; 8 bases are shared with TRBD1. There are 13 residues in the CDR3. With 6 bases clipped from V and 7 bases from J, the junction kept 8 bases outside the gene matches. Per the germline V gene, CDR1 is MDHEN and CDR2 is SYDVKM. The CDR3 DNA is TGTGCCAGCAGCTGGGGGGACAGGTTAGAGCAGTACTTC. Translated, it gives CASSWGDRLEQYF.

As DNA, the CDR3 is TGTGCCAGCAGTCAAGGGCGGGAACTGTTTTTT. As protein: CASSQGRELFF. V gene TRBV28 combines with J gene TRBJ1-4; no definite D call. The CDR3 extends over 11 amino acids. Germline CDR1 and CDR2: MDHEN and SYDVKM. V was shortened by 5 bases and J by 12 bases, with 10 bases between the two germline ends. Using reference TRBV28 and TRBJ1-4 for the parts outside the CDR3, the full variable domain is DVKVTQSSRYLVKRTGEKVFLECVQDMDHENMFWYRQDPGLGLRLIYFSYDVKMKEKGDIPEGYSVSREKKERFSLILESASTNQTSMYLCASSQGRELFFGSGTQLSVL.